This TCR beta chain was documented in a study of CD8 T cells in Susac syndrome (dated by TCRdb to about 2019). The study in broad terms: Of the Susac syndrome patients who were sequenced, eight or nine were in clinical remission while six had clinically active disease. Susac syndrome patients were therapy-naive, on corticosteroids (some also receiving IVIg), or on IVIg alone at blood withdrawal. The study used repertoire sequencing to test whether antigen drove CD8+ T cell activation and differentiation in Susac syndrome.

V is pared back by 5 bases and J by 5 bases, with 6 bases lying between the germline termini. The CDR3 has 11 amino acids, counting the end cysteine and phenylalanine. The only DNA kept is the CDR3, 33 bases in frame from the first base. CDR1 is given as SGHRS and CDR2 as YFSETQ, both from the germline V gene. Remarks on this clonotype: It lacks a known antigen. No qualities accompany the bases; no much larger clone lies one base away.

RNA was extracted using the RNeasy kit, and roughly 0.45 to 1 microgram was reverse transcribed with random hexamers. TCR beta CDR3 regions were amplified with the immunoSEQ multiplex PCR assay covering 54 Vbeta and 13 Jbeta segments. PCR amplification bias was corrected using a synthetic template baseline for primer optimization and computational correction. The paper's data handling went like this. Reads were annotated to V, D and J genes per IMGT and analyzed with immunoSEQ Analyzer, keeping only productive sequences. Clonality was calculated as one minus the Shannon entropy normalized by log2 of the number of productive unique sequences. Public and private clones were assessed among the 100 most prevalent clones of each patient and control. Clones were defined as Susac-specific if absent from the healthy and MS cohorts, from approximately 1,100 published viral clones and from other ImmuneACCESS disease sequences. Starting from the raw public reads, TCRdb applied fastp trimming at Q25, assembled clones with MiXCR and retained in-frame beta chains. Under each unique CDR3 protein, matching rows form one entry showing the most common genes and DNA. The V and J calls here are based on TCRdb, not the publication. Counted in this sample were roughly 190,000 distinct CDR3 sequences; 95% of them appeared once. Clones ranked in the top ten supply approximately 0.1% of the sample.

High-throughput TCR beta sequencing profiled peripheral blood CD8+ and CD4+ T cells from healthy donors, Susac syndrome patients and multiple sclerosis patients. Susac syndrome patients met recently defined diagnostic criteria for definite or probable disease. Bulk CD8+ and CD4+ T cells were purified by magnetic negative isolation, while CD8+ TEMRA cells were enriched using FACS. Blood was drawn into EDTA tubes, processed within 24 hours, and PBMCs were isolated by density gradient centrifugation. PBMCs intended for TCR sequencing were cryopreserved in liquid nitrogen and were subsequently thawed in a 37 degrees C water bath. A purity of at least 90% was achieved for sorted or isolated CD4+, CD8+ and CD8+ TEMRA cells. Findings and caveats that apply to the study as a whole: The number of individuals in the TCR sequencing and HLA analysis was recognized as being relatively small. In patients with Susac syndrome, the CD4+ T cell repertoire showed no detectable clonal expansion.

The sequencing input was CD4+ T cells from PBMCs. The TCR sequence derives from a human donor with Susac syndrome. This receptor chain uses TRBV5-1 and TRBJ2-3, and possibly TRBD1, on 5 matching bases. The base sequence is TGCGCCAGCAGAGGGGAAGATACGCAGTATTTT. This codes for CASRGEDTQYF.